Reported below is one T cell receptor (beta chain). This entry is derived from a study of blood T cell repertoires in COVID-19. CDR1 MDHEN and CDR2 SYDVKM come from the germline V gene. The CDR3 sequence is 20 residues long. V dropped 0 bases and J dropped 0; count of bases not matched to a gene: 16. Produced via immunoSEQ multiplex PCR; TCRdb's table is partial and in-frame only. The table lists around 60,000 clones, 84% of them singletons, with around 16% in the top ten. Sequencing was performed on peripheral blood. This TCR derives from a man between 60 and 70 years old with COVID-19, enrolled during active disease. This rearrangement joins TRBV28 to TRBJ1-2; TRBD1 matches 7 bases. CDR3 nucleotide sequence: TGTGCCAGCAGTTTATGGGGGGGTGTTGGGACAGCAGGATCTAACTATGGCTACACCTTC. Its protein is CASSLWGGVGTAGSNYGYTF.